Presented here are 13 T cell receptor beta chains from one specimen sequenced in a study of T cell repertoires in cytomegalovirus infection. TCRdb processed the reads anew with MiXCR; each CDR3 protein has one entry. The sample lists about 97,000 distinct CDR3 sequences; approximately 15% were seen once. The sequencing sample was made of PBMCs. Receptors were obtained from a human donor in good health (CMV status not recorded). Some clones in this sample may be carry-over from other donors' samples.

DNA for the CDR3: TGTGCCAGCAGTTCGACAGGGAGGGGGTACTATGGCTACACCTTC. Its protein is CASSSTGRGYYGYTF. The chain uses TRBV28 and TRBJ1-2, with 7 positions matching TRBD1. The CDR3 length is 15 residues. V lost 4 bases to trimming and J lost 3 bases; unmatched junction nucleotides: 8. Per the germline V gene, CDR1 is MDHEN and CDR2 is SYDVKM.

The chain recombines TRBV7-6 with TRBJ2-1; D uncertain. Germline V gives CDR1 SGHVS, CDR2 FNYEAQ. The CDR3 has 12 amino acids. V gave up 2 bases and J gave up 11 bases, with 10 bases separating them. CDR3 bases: TGTGCCAGCAGCTTACCTGGTTTTAAGCAGTTCTTC. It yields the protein CASSLPGFKQFF.

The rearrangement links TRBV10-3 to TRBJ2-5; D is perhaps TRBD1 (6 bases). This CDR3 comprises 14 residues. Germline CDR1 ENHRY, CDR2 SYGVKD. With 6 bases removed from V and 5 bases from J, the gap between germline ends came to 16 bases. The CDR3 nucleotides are TGTGCCATCAGCCGGGACACCGACCCGGAGACCCAGTACTTC. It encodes CAISRDTDPETQYF.

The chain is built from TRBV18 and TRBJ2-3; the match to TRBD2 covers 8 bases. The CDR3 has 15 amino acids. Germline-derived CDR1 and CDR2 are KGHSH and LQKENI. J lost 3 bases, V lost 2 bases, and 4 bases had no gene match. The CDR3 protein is CASSPRTGGTDTQYF. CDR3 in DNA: TGTGCCAGCTCACCAAGGACGGGGGGGACAGATACGCAGTATTTT.

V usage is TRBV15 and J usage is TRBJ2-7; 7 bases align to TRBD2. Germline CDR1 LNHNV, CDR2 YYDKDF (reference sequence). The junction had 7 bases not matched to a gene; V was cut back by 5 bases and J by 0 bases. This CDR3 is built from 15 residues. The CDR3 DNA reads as TGTGCCACCAGCGTAGGACGGACTAGCTCCTACGAGCAGTACTTC. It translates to CATSVGRTSSYEQYF. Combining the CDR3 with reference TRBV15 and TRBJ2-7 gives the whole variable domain DAMVIQNPRYQVTQFGKPVTLSCSQTLNHNVMYWYQQKSSQAPKLLFHYYDKDFNNEADTPDNFQSRRPNTSFCFLDIRSPGLGDTAMYLCATSVGRTSSYEQYFGPGTRLTVT.

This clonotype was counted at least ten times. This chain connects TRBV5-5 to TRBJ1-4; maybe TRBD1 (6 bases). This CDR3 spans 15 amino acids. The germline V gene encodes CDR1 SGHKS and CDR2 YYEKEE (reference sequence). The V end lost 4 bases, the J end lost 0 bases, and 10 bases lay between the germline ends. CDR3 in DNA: TGTGCCAGCAGCGGACAGCAAGCAACTAATGAAAAACTGTTTTTT. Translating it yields CASSGQQATNEKLFF.

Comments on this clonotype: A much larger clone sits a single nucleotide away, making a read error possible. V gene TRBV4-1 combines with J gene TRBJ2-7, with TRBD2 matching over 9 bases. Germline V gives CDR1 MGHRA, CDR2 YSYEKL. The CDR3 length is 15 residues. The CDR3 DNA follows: TGTGCCAGCATCCAAGGCGGGGGGGCGTCGTACGAGCAGTACTTC. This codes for CASIQGGGASYEQYF.

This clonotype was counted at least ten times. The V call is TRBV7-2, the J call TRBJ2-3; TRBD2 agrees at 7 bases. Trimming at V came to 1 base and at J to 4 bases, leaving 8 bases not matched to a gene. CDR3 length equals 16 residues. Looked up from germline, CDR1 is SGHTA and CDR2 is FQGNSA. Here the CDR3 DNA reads TGTGCCAGCAGCTTAGGGGGGGGGGGAAGAGCAGATACGCAGTATTTT. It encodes CASSLGGGGRADTQYF.

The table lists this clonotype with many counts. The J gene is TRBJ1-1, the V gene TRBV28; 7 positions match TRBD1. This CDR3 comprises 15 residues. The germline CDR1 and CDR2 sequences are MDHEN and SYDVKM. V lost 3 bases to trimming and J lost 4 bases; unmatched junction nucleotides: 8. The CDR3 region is CASSLFSYRGTEAFF. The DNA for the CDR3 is TGTGCCAGCAGTTTGTTCTCATACAGGGGCACTGAAGCTTTCTTT.

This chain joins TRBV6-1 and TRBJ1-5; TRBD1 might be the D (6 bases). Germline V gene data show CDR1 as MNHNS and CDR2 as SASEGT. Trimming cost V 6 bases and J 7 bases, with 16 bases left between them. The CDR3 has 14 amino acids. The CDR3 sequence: CASRMGGSNQPQHF. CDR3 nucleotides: TGTGCCAGCAGGATGGGGGGCAGTAACCAGCCCCAGCATTTT.

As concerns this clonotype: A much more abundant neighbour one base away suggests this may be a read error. CDR3 sequence: CSARETGTVGQPQHF. The CDR3 nucleotides are TGCAGTGCTAGAGAGACCGGGACAGTGGGTCAGCCCCAGCATTTT. V gene TRBV20-1 combines with J gene TRBJ1-5, with 7 bases aligning to TRBD1. Germline values: CDR1 DFQATT, CDR2 SNEGSKA (reference sequence). Losses at the gene ends were 0 bases for V and 6 bases for J; bases not matched to a gene: 8. The CDR3 sequence is 15 residues long.

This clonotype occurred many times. This CDR3 is CASSLVAGGQPQHF. CDR3 DNA: TGTGCCAGCAGTTTAGTGGCAGGCGGTCAGCCCCAGCATTTT. The gene calls are TRBV12-3 or TRBV12-4 and TRBJ1-5; D remains unclear. Trimming shortened V by 1 base and J by 6 bases, and 10 bases separated the two germline ends. There are 14 residues in the CDR3.

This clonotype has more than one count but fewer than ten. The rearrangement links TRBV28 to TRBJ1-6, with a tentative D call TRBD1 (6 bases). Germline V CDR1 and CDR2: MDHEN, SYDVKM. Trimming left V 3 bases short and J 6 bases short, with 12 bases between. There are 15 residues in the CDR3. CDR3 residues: CASSLRGVGNSPLHF. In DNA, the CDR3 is TGTGCCAGCAGTTTGAGGGGGGTGGGTAATTCACCCCTCCACTTT.